This section outlines one T cell receptor beta chain sequence together with its context. Its target antigen remains unknown. No base quality values were provided; no much bigger clone lies one nucleotide off. Genomic DNA was isolated using the Qiagen DNeasy kit from unsorted PBMCs as well as from negatively selected CD4+ and CD8+ fractions. Amplification of TCR beta CDR3 regions was done by immunoSEQ multiplex PCR with primers that anneal to V and J segments. Amplification bias was minimized using a synthetic immune receptor repertoire, and residual bias was removed computationally after sequencing. In the paper's pipeline: Repertoire diversity was quantified as the Shannon entropy index using custom Python scripts. The unsorted, CD4+ and CD8+ repertoires were each analyzed separately, with the exception of combined analyses, where CD4+ and CD8+ sequences were merged in silico. Clonal expansion was defined as at least a 2-fold frequency increase after treatment relative to C1D1, with a pseudocount of 0.5 for undetected baseline clones. Clones with 0 or 1 copy at C1D1 were classified as singleton clones, and clones with 2 or more copies were classified as non-singleton clones. Clones expanded in unsorted samples were assigned a CD4+, CD8+ or unknown annotation through matching of protein sequences in sorted samples from the same patient. Wilcoxon tests on paired samples were used to test diversity changes from C1D1 to C4D1. This is the immuneACCESS table as TCRdb keeps it, with only in-frame sequences that have V and J called. A part of the clones is gone; compared with another copy, unresolved V genes explain less than half, and the rest is unexplained. That table gives V, J and clone size, and the DNA gave D and trimming. Within this sample are over 85,000 clones, with roughly 76% of them counted one time only. The ten largest clones take up approximately 15% of the sample.

V trim: 5 bases; J trim: 4 bases; unmatched bases: 2. CDR1 SGHAT and CDR2 FQDESV are derived from the germline V gene (reference sequence). The CDR3, cysteine through phenylalanine, is 15 amino acids long. The DNA shown is the 45-base CDR3, in frame from base 1. This sample stems from a study of PD-1 blockade in classical Hodgkin lymphoma (TCRdb year 2020). Describing the broader study: Nivolumab dosing was 3 mg/kg intravenously every 2 weeks, continuing until either disease progression or unacceptable toxicity. The study used CyTOF and TCR beta sequencing to define a peripheral blood immune signature of response to PD-1 blockade in classical Hodgkin lymphoma. What the authors observed across the whole study: Trial patients with a complete response had baseline diversity similar to that of newly diagnosed patients, while partial responders and progressors had significantly lower diversity. A significant rise by C4D1 was seen in CD4+ but not CD8+ TCR diversity (p=0.0027 vs p=0.16), with the rise being most apparent in complete responders (p=0.02). Newly diagnosed patients were reported to have lower baseline TCR diversity than healthy donors, and relapsed/refractory patients were reported to have lower baseline TCR diversity still. The study was restricted to a single clinical trial cohort, and the causes of repertoire differences, possibly disease activity or prior therapy, were left undefined. Lower diversity was seen in patients whose nivolumab began less than 1 year after ASCT, and these patients were left out of later analyses so that immune reconstitution would not confound the results.

This specimen's time point label, per the study, means: cycle 2 day 1 (C2D1) of nivolumab. Relapse after autologous stem cell transplantation had occurred in all trial patients, and cohorts A, B and C were distinguished by prior brentuximab vedotin exposure. The trial cohort was composed of around 60 patients with relapsed/refractory classical Hodgkin lymphoma, for whom complete response, partial response or progressive disease was recorded as best overall response. In the multi-cohort phase II CheckMate 205 trial, trial patients received single-agent nivolumab. An independent review committee assessed best overall response by applying the 2007 International Working Group response criteria. Trial PBMCs were obtained immediately prior to nivolumab initiation (C1D1) and on therapy at cycle 2 day 1 and cycle 4 day 1. After peripheral blood was drawn into 8 mL Vacutainer Cell Preparation Tubes, PBMCs were isolated by centrifugation and then cryopreserved.

This TCR was recovered from a human donor with classical Hodgkin lymphoma. The V and J genes are TRBV11-1 and TRBJ2-7, with 16 bases matching TRBD2. The sample here was peripheral blood mononuclear cells (PBMCs), taken before the second cycle of nivolumab. The DNA sequence is TGTGCCAGCAGCCGGGGACTAGCGGGAGGGTACGAGCAGTACTTC. It specifies CASSRGLAGGYEQYF.